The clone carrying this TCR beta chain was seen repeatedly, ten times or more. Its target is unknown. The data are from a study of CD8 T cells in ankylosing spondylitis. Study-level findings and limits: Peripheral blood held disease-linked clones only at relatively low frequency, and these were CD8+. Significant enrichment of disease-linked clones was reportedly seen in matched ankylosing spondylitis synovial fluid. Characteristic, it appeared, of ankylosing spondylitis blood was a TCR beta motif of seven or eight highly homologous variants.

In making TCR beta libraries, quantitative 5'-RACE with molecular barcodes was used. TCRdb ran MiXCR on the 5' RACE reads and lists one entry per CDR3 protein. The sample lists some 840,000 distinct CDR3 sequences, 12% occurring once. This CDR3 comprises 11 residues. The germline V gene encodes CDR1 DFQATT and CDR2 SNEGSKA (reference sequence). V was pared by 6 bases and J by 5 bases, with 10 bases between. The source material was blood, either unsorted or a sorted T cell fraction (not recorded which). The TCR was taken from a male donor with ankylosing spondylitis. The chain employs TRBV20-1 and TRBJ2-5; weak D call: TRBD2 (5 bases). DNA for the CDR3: TGCAGTGCGAGGGCTACGGAGACCCAGTACTTC. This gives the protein CSARATETQYF.